These 7 T cell receptor beta chains originate from one sample sequenced in a study of T cell clonality in common variable immunodeficiency. Study-wide findings and caveats: In common variable immunodeficiency, TCR beta chains reportedly carried fewer deletions and N-nucleotide insertions.

These receptors lack a known antigen. Generated by immunoSEQ multiplex PCR, the TCRdb table keeps only in-frame clones and is missing some. The sample has 15,000 to 25,000 clones, none seen only once. The sequenced material came from peripheral blood mononuclear cells. The receptors were gathered from a human donor with common variable immunodeficiency.

This clone was counted ten times or more. Read data end 3 residues before the CDR3 end; the end is taken from the germline J gene. This rearrangement joins TRBV14 to TRBJ2-2; 7 nucleotides agree with TRBD2. The V gene's germline CDR1 is SGHDN and CDR2 FVKESK. Trimming at V came to 0 bases and at J to 6 bases, leaving 4 bases not matched to a gene. The CDR3 covers 15 residues. CDR3 DNA (partial): TGTGCCAGCAGCCAAGATCGCGGACTAGCCGGGGAG. Amino acid sequence: CASSQDRGLAGE. The entire CDR3 reads CASSQDRGLAGELFF.

This clone was recorded at least ten times. The CDR3 end is not reached by the read, which stops 3 residues before it; the germline J gene fills it in. The rearrangement joins TRBV18 to TRBJ1-2; 10 bases match TRBD1. The CDR3 is 16 residues long. Looked up from germline, CDR1 is KGHSH and CDR2 is LQKENI. The sequenced CDR3 bases are TGTGCCAGCTCACCCTACCAGGGACAGGGGACAATCGGC. This translates into CASSPYQGQGTIG. In full, the CDR3 is CASSPYQGQGTIGYTF. Combining the CDR3 with reference TRBV18 and TRBJ1-2 gives the whole variable domain NAGVMQNPRHLVRRRGQEARLRCSPMKGHSHVYWYRQLPEEGLKFMVYLQKENIIDESGMPKERFSAEFPKEGPSILRIQQVVRGDSAAYFCASSPYQGQGTIGYTFGSGTRLTVV.

This clone was recorded at least ten times. The read terminates 3 residues ahead of where the CDR3 ends, so the germline J gene completes it. The rearrangement joins TRBV6-1 to TRBJ2-7; 11 positions match TRBD2. With 2 bases clipped from V and 6 bases from J, the junction kept 6 bases outside the gene matches. The CDR3 totals 15 residues. From germline, CDR1 is MNHNS and CDR2 SASEGT. The CDR3 spells CASSETSGSTGEQYF. The DNA read from the CDR3 is TGTGCCAGCAGTGAAACTAGCGGGAGCACTGGCGAG.

This clone was recorded at least ten times. The observed sequence ends 3 residues before the CDR3 terminus, with the missing tail filled in from the germline J gene. The V call is TRBV29-1, the J call TRBJ2-7; D unclear. CDR3 length: 13 residues. Trimming removed 5 bases at V and 6 bases at J, with 17 bases between. Germline V gives CDR1 SQVTM, CDR2 ANQGSEA. The CDR3 sequence: CSVQYSRMPEQYF. The CDR3 bases that were read are TGCAGCGTTCAATACAGCCGCATGCCCGAG.

Many counts were recorded for this clone. The covered CDR3 bases are TGTGCCAGCAGCCCCGGAACAGTCTATGGC. Translated: CASSPGTVYG. The full CDR3 protein is CASSPGTVYGYTF. The V gene is TRBV6-2 or TRBV6-3, the J gene TRBJ1-2; no reliable D call. With the read ending 3 residues before the CDR3 end, the germline J gene is used to fill in that end. The CDR3 covers 13 residues. V was clipped by 6 bases and J by 4 bases, with 12 bases between them. Per germline, CDR1 MNHEY and CDR2 SVGEGT.

This clone was detected many times. CDR3 sequence reads: CASSLELAGAYNEQFF. Partial CDR3 DNA: TGTGCCAGCAGCTTAGAACTAGCGGGGGCATACAATGAG. The chain uses TRBV7-6 and TRBJ2-1, with 11 bases that match TRBD2. The missing CDR3 end, 3 residues past where the read stops, is filled in from the germline J gene. After removal of 1 base from V and 4 bases from J, the junction contained 3 bases not matched to a gene. Germline V CDR1 and CDR2: SGHVS, FNYEAQ. The CDR3 length is 16 residues. The full variable domain, with the rest looked up from reference TRBV7-6 and TRBJ2-1, is GAGVSQSPRYKVTKRGQDVALRCDPISGHVSLYWYRQALGQGPEFLTYFNYEAQQDKSGLPNDRFSAERPEGSISTLTIQRTEQRDSAMYRCASSLELAGAYNEQFFGPGTRLTVL.

This clone occurred many times. The CDR3 goes on 3 residues after the read ends, and that part is filled in from the germline J gene. The chain couples TRBV7-3 to TRBJ1-2; TRBD1 matches 9 bases. V shed 7 bases and J 4 bases; nucleotides not matched to a gene: 19. CDR1 is SGHTA, CDR2 FQGTGA, per germline. The CDR3 spans 18 residues. CDR3 loop: CASTSRYRDRVGGYGYTF. CDR3 bases read: TGTGCCAGCACTTCTCGATACCGGGACAGGGTGGGCGGCTATGGC.